A selection of T cell receptor beta chains follows, all from one sample in a study of shared clonotypes between healthy human individuals. Sequenced by immunoSEQ multiplex PCR; TCRdb stores in-frame clones only, minus some. The top ten clones hold around 1.7% of a sample with a few million clones, around 93% of them seen once. Material: naive CD8+ T cells from PBMCs. These receptors came from a man between 18 and 29 years old in good health. Some clones in this sample may be carry-over from other donors' samples. Each CDR3 is given with its conserved first and last residue. A D gene is named only where the DNA matches it firmly. Clone size is shown for a subset of rows, as once, few, many or a class of expanded clone.

>NA|TRBV4-1|TRBD1|16|TRBJ2-7
CASSQSGQGSSYEQYF
TGCGCCAGCAGCCAGTCCGGACAGGGAAGCTCCTACGAGCAGTACTTC
>NA|TRBV27|NA|13|TRBJ2-7
CASSLVGPHEQYF
TGTGCCAGCAGTTTGGTGGGTCCCCACGAGCAGTACTTC
>NA|TRBV25-1|TRBD1|14|TRBJ2-5
CASAEPGTGETQYF
TGTGCCAGCGCTGAACCCGGGACAGGGGAGACCCAGTACTTC
>NA|TRBV19|NA|15|TRBJ2-7
CASSAGGARPYEQYF
TGTGCCAGTAGTGCTGGGGGGGCGCGTCCCTACGAGCAGTACTTC
>NA|TRBV19|TRBD2|14|TRBJ2-7
CASSIASGTYEQYF
TGTGCCAGTAGTATAGCTAGCGGGACGTACGAGCAGTACTTC
>NA|TRBV7-3|NA|15|TRBJ2-1
CASSVRSGPYNEQFF
TGTGCCAGCAGCGTCCGCTCCGGACCCTACAATGAGCAGTTCTTC
>once|TRBV9|NA|14|TRBJ2-2
CASSASRGTGELFF
TGTGCCAGCAGCGCGAGCCGTGGCACCGGGGAGCTGTTTTTT
>NA|TRBV28|NA|13|TRBJ1-1
CASSLSRATEAFF
TGTGCCAGCAGTTTATCGAGGGCCACTGAAGCTTTCTTT
>NA|TRBV7-2|TRBD2|15|TRBJ2-7
CASSWVTSGRVGQYF
TGTGCCAGCAGCTGGGTTACTAGCGGGAGAGTGGGGCAGTACTTC
>NA|TRBV11-2|TRBD2|18|TRBJ2-1
CASSVLLAGGRSYNEQFF
TGTGCCAGCAGCGTATTACTAGCGGGAGGGCGGTCCTACAATGAGCAGTTCTTC
>NA|TRBV4-2|TRBD2|16|TRBJ2-1
CASSQLAGVVYNEQFF
TGTGCCAGCAGCCAACTAGCGGGAGTGGTGTACAATGAGCAGTTCTTC
>NA|TRBV28|TRBD1|14|TRBJ2-1
CASSLDRGLNEQFF
TGTGCCAGCAGTTTAGACAGGGGGCTGAATGAGCAGTTCTTC
>NA|TRBV21-1|NA|15|TRBJ2-7
CASSKYWGEGREQYF
TGTGCCAGCAGCAAATATTGGGGAGAAGGTCGCGAGCAGTACTTC
>NA|TRBV11-2|NA|18|TRBJ2-5
CASSRRSTGLAGAETQYF
TGTGCCAGCAGCCGAAGATCGACAGGACTTGCCGGTGCAGAGACCCAGTACTTC
>NA|TRBV10-3|TRBD1|18|TRBJ1-5
CAISEYNRGMYSNQPQHF
TGTGCCATCAGTGAGTACAACAGGGGGATGTATAGCAATCAGCCCCAGCATTTT
>NA|TRBV27|TRBD1|16|TRBJ2-7
CASSLTTGTVSYEQYF
TGTGCCAGCAGTTTAACCACGGGGACAGTGAGCTACGAGCAGTACTTC
>NA|TRBV7-9|NA|17|TRBJ2-3
CASSLAGTGKGTDTQYF
TGTGCCAGCAGCTTAGCAGGGACCGGGAAGGGCACAGATACGCAGTATTTT
>few|TRBV7-2|TRBD1|13|TRBJ1-1
CASSLTGSTEAFF
TGTGCCAGCAGCTTGACAGGGAGCACTGAAGCTTTCTTT
>NA|TRBV9|NA|17|TRBJ2-5
CASSIQGMAGLQETQYF
TGTGCCAGCAGTATTCAGGGAATGGCGGGCCTACAAGAGACCCAGTACTTC
>NA|TRBV19|NA|15|TRBJ2-6
CASRILPSGANVLTF
TGTGCCAGTAGGATTCTCCCCTCTGGGGCCAACGTCCTGACTTTC